The T cell receptor (beta chain) under discussion was sequenced for a study of T cell changes during pregnancy in multiple sclerosis. The method was immunoSEQ multiplex PCR; TCRdb's version includes in-frame clones alone and lacks a portion of them. The top ten hold approximately 3.5% of the sample, which has approximately 100,000 clones, about nine tenths seen once. CDR1 and CDR2 (germline): SGHVS, FNYEAQ. The CDR3 is 12 amino acids. Trimming left V 5 bases short and J 4 bases short, with 5 bases between. J is TRBJ2-2 and V is TRBV7-6; D gene uncertain. The starting material was peripheral blood, obtained after pregnancy. The source is a female donor with multiple sclerosis, enrolled in a pregnancy study. CDR3 DNA sequence: TGTGCCAGCAGCCCGGGCACCGGGGAGCTGTTTTTT. As protein: CASSPGTGELFF.